The clone carrying this T cell receptor beta chain was seen more than once but under ten times. TCRdb ran MiXCR on the RT-PCR reads and lists one entry per CDR3 protein. The repertoire holds about 570,000 distinct CDR3 sequences, with roughly 12% as singletons. The data stem from a study of response to subunit inactivated influenza vaccine. J gave up 5 bases and V 0 bases, and 5 bases lay outside the gene matches. CDR1 and CDR2 (germline): MGHRA, YSYEKL. The CDR3 totals 16 residues. These records were also assigned to another study, of T cells expressing NK-cell markers. Turning to that study: Researchers built TCR beta cDNA using 5'RACE template switching with UMIs. Within the sequenced cohort of eight donors, seven exhibited HCMV seropositivity and one was seronegative.

The sequencing used PBMCs from blood, collected on the day of vaccination. This sequence originates from a man over 45 who received an inactivated influenza vaccine. The gene calls are TRBV4-1 and TRBJ2-2; 8 bases align to TRBD1. The CDR3: CASSQDAQGVTGELFF. The CDR3 bases are TGCGCCAGCAGCCAAGATGCACAGGGGGTAACCGGGGAGCTGTTTTTT.